The clone carrying this T cell receptor beta chain turned up a few times. Its antigen is unknown. The data belong to a study of response to subunit inactivated influenza vaccine. Findings and limits, study-wide: Researchers suggested that each seasonal influenza vaccination recruits few new T cells.

One entry per CDR3 protein results from TCRdb running MiXCR on the RT-PCR reads. The data contain about 580,000 distinct CDR3 sequences, about 15% of them singletons. The CDR3 runs 15 residues. The junction had 9 bases not matched to a gene; V was cut back by 1 base and J by 4 bases. Germline values: CDR1 DFQATT, CDR2 SNEGSKA (reference sequence). V and J are TRBV20-1 and TRBJ2-7; 8 positions agree with TRBD2. The sequencing here drew on PBMCs from blood, taken 11 to 12 days after vaccination. The TCR sequence derives from a man aged 50 to 59 who received an inactivated influenza vaccine. The CDR3 region has the DNA TGCAGTGCTAGAGGGGCTAGCGGGCGAAGGTACGAGCAGTACTTC. As protein: CSARGASGRRYEQYF.